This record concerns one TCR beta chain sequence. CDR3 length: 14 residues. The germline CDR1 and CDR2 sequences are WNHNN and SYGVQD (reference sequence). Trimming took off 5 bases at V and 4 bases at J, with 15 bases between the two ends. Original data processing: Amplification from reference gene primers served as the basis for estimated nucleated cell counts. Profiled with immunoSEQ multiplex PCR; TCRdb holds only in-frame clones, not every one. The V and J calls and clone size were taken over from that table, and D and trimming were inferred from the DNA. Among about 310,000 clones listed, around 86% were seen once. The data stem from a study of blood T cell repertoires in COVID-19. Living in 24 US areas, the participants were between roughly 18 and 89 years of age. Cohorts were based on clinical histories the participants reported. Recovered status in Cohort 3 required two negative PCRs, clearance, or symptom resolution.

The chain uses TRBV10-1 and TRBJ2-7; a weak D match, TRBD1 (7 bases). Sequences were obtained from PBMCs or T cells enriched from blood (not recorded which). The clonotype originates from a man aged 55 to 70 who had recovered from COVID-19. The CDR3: CASSSGDSPYEQYF. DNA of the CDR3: TGCGCCAGCAGTTCGGGGGACAGCCCTTACGAGCAGTACTTC.